This T cell receptor beta chain was obtained from a study of OX40 agonist ivuxolimab in advanced cancers. Study-level background: The study enrolled dose-escalation patients with hepatocellular carcinoma, melanoma, renal cell or head and neck cancer. Around 40% of patients had received prior checkpoint inhibitor therapy. Study-level results: Specificity for antigen went undetermined in the expanded peripheral T cells.

People who had autoimmune disease history or systemic immunosuppression were excluded. Repertoires were generated with immunoSEQ multiplex PCR, while TCRdb's copy carries only in-frame clones and drops some. Here the sample spans around 86,000 clones, approximately 84% being singletons. Comments on this clone: Its antigen remains unidentified.

The TCR originated in an adult with an advanced solid tumor such as melanoma, head and neck, liver or kidney cancer. Sequenced material: CD4+ or CD8+ T cells sorted from blood, taken in a trial of the OX40 agonist ivuxolimab.

The CDR3 reads CASSSPDQSSYEQYV. Written as DNA, the CDR3 is TGTGCCAGCAGTTCACCTGATCAGAGCTCCTACGAGCAGTACGTC. This rearrangement joins TRBV28 to TRBJ2-7, with D unresolved. Trimming took off 4 bases at V and 0 bases at J, with 13 bases between the two ends. CDR1 and CDR2 (germline): MDHEN, SYDVKM. CDR3 length: 15 amino acids.